This T cell receptor (beta chain) was profiled in a study of T cell responses to AZD1222 COVID-19 vaccine listed by TCRdb under 2021. Study-wide context: AZD1222 recipients given second doses at about 4 weeks or at about 12 weeks were pooled, since spike-specific TCR depth and breadth were not found to differ between the two schedules. TCR sequencing covered over 230 trial participants: about 210 given two doses of AZD1222 and about 26 given two doses of MenACWY control vaccine. Enrollment into the trials was organized by age into subgroups of 18-55, 56-69 and 70-plus years, and those subgroups contained about 150, 27 and 61 TCR-sequenced participants, respectively. Here is what the overall study found, with its caveats: Conclusions about previously exposed vaccinees were limited because only a handful of AZD1222 recipients were SARS-CoV-2 seropositive at baseline. After two AZD1222 doses, spike-specific TCR breadth and depth were significantly higher than at day 0 and than in MenACWY recipients. Reportedly, close to half of the unique spike-specific TCRs recognized epitopes lying outside the regions that are mutated in the B.1.351 and B.1.1.7 variants. Because no day 14 peak-response samples were available, the repertoires could be characterized only after the peak T cell response. The 56-69-year group was small, and its depth increase did not reach significance, likely because of low power. Participants were mostly white British and included more females than males, and it was suggested by the authors that clonal diversity may have been underestimated. The whole spike protein was spanned by vaccine-associated CD4 TCRs, and dominant responses were seen in regions 160-218 and 743-854.

The time point label for this specimen denotes: baseline before first vaccination. The vaccinee samples were drawn from two UK trials, COV001 and COV002, one of which was a single-blind randomized controlled phase 2/3 trial testing AZD1222 (ChAdOx1 nCoV-19) in healthy adults. For TCRbeta chain sequencing, PBMC samples were collected from trial participants at day 0 and at day 28 after the second dose. V drops 1 base and J drops 4 bases, leaving 13 bases in between. From the cysteine up to the phenylalanine, the CDR3 has a length of 15 residues. Only the CDR3 region is kept as DNA, spanning 45 bases read in frame from base 1. Taken from the germline V gene, the CDR1 and CDR2 loops are MNHNS and SASEGT. In the case of this clone: The antigen it binds to is not known. Base qualities were left out, and no much larger clone turns up one base away.

The CDR3 regions of human TCRbeta chains were analyzed by immunosequencing. The paper's data handling went like this. TCRs in the repertoires were matched against a reference library of SARS-CoV-2-specific TCRs that had been generated with the MIRA antigen-specificity platform. Breadth was defined as the fraction of unique TCRs that were SARS-CoV-2-associated, and depth was defined as the fraction of total T cells that were SARS-CoV-2-associated. Each spike-specific TCR was assigned to its reactive spike region and to a CD4 or CD8 class using the MIRA data. Log10-transformed breadth and depth values were compared by one-way ANOVA with Sidak's multiple comparisons tests. The table was pulled from immuneACCESS by TCRdb, which kept in-frame rearrangements only. Such tables lose some clones; where checked, under half of the loss comes from unresolved V genes, and the rest has no known cause. V and J calls and clone size are those listed in that table; D and trimming were worked out from the DNA. The sample table holds about 94,000 clones, of which about 88% were seen once. The top ten constitute more than 10% of the sample.

This sequence originates from an adult in good health. The specimen comprised peripheral blood, sampled on day 0 of AZD1222 vaccination. The chain couples TRBV6-1 to TRBJ1-2; a confident D gene designation cannot be given. The DNA sequence is as follows: TGTGCCAGCAGTGAAGTCCAGGACCGGACCTATGGCTACACCTTC. This yields the protein CASSEVQDRTYGYTF.